A single sample gave rise to the 24 T cell receptor beta chains below, sequenced in a study of CD8+CD57+ T cells in acquired aplastic anemia. Investigators profiled TCR beta VDJ and CDR3 from genomic DNA template. TCRdb passed the reads through MiXCR, listing each CDR3 protein once. The sample yields a few hundred thousand distinct CDR3 sequences, almost 35% seen once. The material sequenced was sorted CD4+, CD8+, or CD8+CD57+ T cells (not recorded which) from PBMCs. Receptor source: a human donor in good health, serving as a control.

This chain joins TRBV15 and TRBJ1-1; D possibly corresponds to TRBD1 (5 bases). The CDR3 runs to 13 residues. Trimming left V 6 bases short and J 9 bases short, with 17 bases between. CDR1 is LNHNV, CDR2 YYDKDF, per germline (reference sequence). Here the CDR3 DNA reads TGTGCCACCAGAGCCCAAGGGACCATCCAAGCTTTCTTT. This codes for CATRAQGTIQAFF.

This clonotype was detected ten times or more. The V call is TRBV7-9, the J call TRBJ1-4, with D unresolved. Looked up from germline, CDR1 is SEHNR and CDR2 is FQNEAQ (reference sequence). This CDR3 is built from 17 residues. The V end lost 3 bases, the J end lost 5 bases, and 19 bases lay between the germline ends. The CDR3: CASSFRSLGSRNEKLFF. CDR3 DNA: TGTGCCAGCAGCTTTAGGTCGTTGGGGAGTAGGAATGAAAAACTGTTTTTT.

This clonotype was detected many times. The gene calls are TRBV15 and TRBJ2-7; D uncertain. From germline, CDR1 is LNHNV and CDR2 YYDKDF (reference sequence). The CDR3 contains 14 residues. Trimming pared 0 bases from V and 2 bases from J, leaving 8 bases between. The CDR3 is CATSRDFFPYEQYF. Here the CDR3 DNA reads TGTGCCACCAGCAGAGATTTTTTTCCCTACGAGCAGTACTTC.

This clonotype was seen ten or more times. The genes are TRBV7-2 and TRBJ2-5; 8 bases match TRBD2. This CDR3 contains 15 residues. V was clipped by 3 bases and J by 4 bases; unmatched bases: 7. The germline V gene has CDR1 SGHTA and CDR2 FQGNSA. The CDR3 sequence: CASSFAGGAGETQYF. The CDR3, as DNA: TGTGCCAGCAGCTTTGCCGGGGGGGCGGGAGAGACCCAGTACTTC.

This chain links TRBV4-1 with TRBJ2-7; tentatively, D is TRBD1 (5 bases). This CDR3 has 14 residues. Trimming cost V 1 base and J 6 bases, with 13 bases left between them. Germline-derived CDR1 and CDR2 are MGHRA and YSYEKL. The CDR3 DNA reads as TGCGCCAGCAGCCAAGTCCCTCTAAGGGGCGAGCAGTACTTC. Its protein product is CASSQVPLRGEQYF.

For this clonotype: This may come from a read error, since a much larger clone is one base off. The genes are TRBV7-3 and TRBJ1-1; a possible D gene is TRBD1 (5 bases). The CDR3 length is 13 residues. Germline lookup yields CDR1 SGHTA and CDR2 FQGTGA. Here the CDR3 reads CTSSSQGNTEAFF. For the CDR3, the DNA is TGTACCAGCAGCTCTCAGGGAAACACTGAAGCTTTCTTT.

A word on this clonotype: Its ends do not fully match the called genes, so a read error is possible. CDR3 in amino acids: CASSHSYEQCF. In DNA form, the CDR3 reads TGTGCCAGCAGCCATTCCTACGAGCAGTGCTTC. The chain uses TRBV7-9 and TRBJ2-7; D ambiguous. The length of the CDR3 is 11 residues. Germline assignment: CDR1 SEHNR and CDR2 FQNEAQ (reference sequence).

This rearrangement joins TRBV20-1 to TRBJ1-1; D is undetermined. Between the trimmed V and J ends, which lost 5 bases and 6 bases, there was a span of 16 bases. Germline values: CDR1 DFQATT, CDR2 SNEGSKA (reference sequence). CDR3 size: 13 residues. CDR3 DNA: TGCAGTGCTCTCCGACCGATGGAGGCTGAAGCTTTCTTT. Protein sequence: CSALRPMEAEAFF.

This clonotype showed up many times. The V call is TRBV2, the J call TRBJ1-2; D ambiguous. The V gene's germline CDR1 is SNHLY and CDR2 FYNNEI. The ends were cut back, 2 bases at V and 4 bases at J, with 8 bases in the middle. The CDR3 length is 13 residues. CDR3 in DNA: TGTGCCAGCAGTGAACAGAGCTTCTATGGCTACACCTTC. Its translation: CASSEQSFYGYTF.

The chain has TRBV7-8 and TRBJ2-7; D call uncertain. Germline lookup yields CDR1 SGHVS and CDR2 FQNEAQ. With 5 bases removed from V and 0 bases from J, the gap between germline ends came to 17 bases. The CDR3 spans 16 residues. The CDR3 loop is CASSPLPALSSYEQYF. DNA of the CDR3: TGTGCCAGCAGCCCCTTACCCGCCCTGAGCTCCTACGAGCAGTACTTC.

A word on this clonotype: An end of the junction differs from the germline gene, which may be a read error. The gene calls are TRBV2 and TRBJ1-4; D is unclear. This CDR3 comprises 11 residues. CDR1 is SNHLY, CDR2 FYNNEI, per germline. CDR3 region: CASTDWEELFF. CDR3 DNA sequence: TGCGCCAGCACGGATTGGGAAGAACTGTTTTTT. Complete variable domain (other parts from reference TRBV2 and TRBJ1-4): EPEVTQTPSHQVTQMGQEVILRCVPISNHLYFYWYRQILGQKVEFLVSFYNNEISEKSEIFDDQFSVERPDGSNFTLKIRSTKLEDSAMYFCASTDWEELFFGSGTQLSVL.

This chain uses TRBV12-3 or TRBV12-4 with TRBJ2-7; 7 positions agree with TRBD2. The CDR3 contains 19 residues. V gave up 7 bases and J gave up 4 bases; unmatched junction bases: 25. The CDR3 here is CASIHRKETMTSRGYEQYF. CDR3 sequence (DNA): TGTGCCAGCATACACCGAAAAGAAACGATGACTAGCCGGGGTTACGAGCAGTACTTC.

The genes are TRBV7-8 and TRBJ1-6; TRBD1 matches at 7 bases. The CDR3 is 16 amino acids. The ends lost 4 bases at V and 0 bases at J; junction bases unmatched: 3. The germline V gene has CDR1 SGHVS and CDR2 FQNEAQ. The DNA for the CDR3 is TGTGCCAGCAGCTCGACAGGGAACTCCTATAATTCACCCCTCCACTTT. Amino acids: CASSSTGNSYNSPLHF.

With regard to this clonotype: A read error may explain this, as a much larger clone is one base away. The chain employs TRBV2 and TRBJ2-7; tentative D call: TRBD1 (5 bases). This CDR3 is 15 amino acids long. The germline V and J ends were trimmed by 7 bases and 6 bases, with 22 bases remaining between them. Germline V gene data show CDR1 as SNHLY and CDR2 as FYNNEI. The CDR3 nucleotides read TGTGCCAGCACGGCAGGGCAAGTCCATCCTTTCGAGCAGTACTTC. It codes for CASTAGQVHPFEQYF.

This clonotype has more than one count but fewer than ten. This chain joins TRBV11-2 and TRBJ2-2; D is uncertain. The CDR3 totals 16 residues. CDR1 and CDR2 from the germline V gene are SGHAT and FQNNGV. Between the trimmed V and J ends, which lost 0 bases and 4 bases, there was a span of 12 bases. Here the CDR3 DNA reads TGTGCCAGCAGCTTAGAGGGTAACCGAGGCACCGGGGAGCTGTTTTTT. It codes for CASSLEGNRGTGELFF.

DNA of the CDR3: TGTGCCAGCAGGCCGACCCTCACCTCTGGAAACACCATATATTTT. Translation: CASRPTLTSGNTIYF. The rearrangement links TRBV6-1 to TRBJ1-3, with D uncertain. Trimming cost V 6 bases and J 0 bases, with 12 bases left between them. Germline V gives CDR1 MNHNS, CDR2 SASEGT. This CDR3 is 15 amino acids long.

On this clonotype: Just one base apart from a much larger clone, this may be a read error. The chain combines TRBV6-1 with TRBJ2-7, with 10 bases lining up with TRBD2. Germline V lookup: CDR1 MNHNS, CDR2 SASEGT. The CDR3 has 15 residues. The V and J ends lost 5 bases and 5 bases, in that order; junction bases with no gene match: 9. CDR3 sequence (DNA): TGTGCCAGCAGTCTCGGACTAGCGGTATCCCACGAGCAGTACTTC. Its protein is CASSLGLAVSHEQYF.

This clonotype has a handful of counts. One junction end does not reproduce the germline sequence, and a read error may be involved. The V and J genes are TRBV20-1 and TRBJ2-1; 9 bases align to TRBD1. Germline V gene sequence: CDR1 DFQATT, CDR2 SNEGSKA (reference sequence). This CDR3 contains 16 residues. The CDR3 coding sequence is TGCAGTGCTAGACATGGCGGACAGGGGATCTACAATGAGCGGTTCTTC. It translates to CSARHGGQGIYNERFF.

This clonotype was recorded many times. The chain links TRBV2 to TRBJ2-1; D is uncertain. The CDR3 spans 13 residues. Between the trimmed V and J ends, which lost 2 bases and 4 bases, there was a span of 6 bases. The germline gives CDR1 SNHLY, CDR2 FYNNEI. Written as DNA, the CDR3 is TGTGCCAGCAGTGAATCTCCATACAATGAGCAGTTCTTC. Translating gives CASSESPYNEQFF.

There are many counts of this clonotype. The chain combines TRBV10-3 with TRBJ2-5, with D tentatively TRBD1 or TRBD2 (6 bases each). The CDR3 spans 14 residues. From germline, CDR1 is ENHRY and CDR2 SYGVKD. The CDR3 DNA follows: TGTGCGGGGCTCGGGGGCCGTGACCAAGAGACCCAGTACTTC. Residues: CAGLGGRDQETQYF.

Ten or more counts support this clonotype. The chain joins TRBV7-8 to TRBJ1-5; D is undetermined. The V end lost 5 bases, the J end lost 3 bases, and 5 bases lay between the germline ends. Germline-derived CDR1 and CDR2 are SGHVS and FQNEAQ. This CDR3 has 12 amino acids. The CDR3: CASSQNNQPQHF. In DNA, the CDR3 is TGTGCCAGCAGCCAAAACAATCAGCCCCAGCATTTT.

The chain carries TRBV2 and TRBJ2-7; unclear D gene. Per germline, CDR1 SNHLY and CDR2 FYNNEI. The CDR3 spans 14 residues. Trimming left V 3 bases short and J 1 base short, with 10 bases between. The CDR3 coding sequence is TGTGCCAGCAGTGACGGCAGCCCTTCCTACGAGCAGTACTTC. Translating gives CASSDGSPSYEQYF.

This clonotype has a single count. The chain joins TRBV29-1 to TRBJ2-7; TRBD2 matches 10 bases. CDR3 length: 16 amino acids. Per germline, CDR1 SQVTM and CDR2 ANQGSEA. V lost 8 bases, J lost 0 bases, and 13 bases stayed unmatched. The CDR3 is CSPTWTSGIGSYEQYF. The DNA of the CDR3 is TGCAGCCCAACCTGGACTAGCGGAATCGGCTCCTACGAGCAGTACTTC.

Details on this clonotype: This sequence may be a read error, since a much larger clone differs from it by one base. CDR3 nucleotides: TGTGCCAGCAGTAACCCGGGACCAGCGGTAGAGACCCAGTACTTC. This encodes CASSNPGPAVETQYF. The V call is TRBV7-2, the J call TRBJ2-5; D possibly matches TRBD1 or TRBD2 (5 bases each). The CDR3 sequence is 15 residues long. Trimming left V 6 bases short and J 4 bases short, with 18 bases between. Germline V CDR1 and CDR2: SGHTA, FQGNSA.